This T cell receptor beta chain emerged from a study of T-cell reconstitution after alpha-beta-depleted transplantation in children. This clonotype was recorded many times. Its target is unknown. This sample's TCRbeta library carried unique molecular identifier barcodes. TCRdb called the PCR reads again in MiXCR, with one record for every CDR3 protein. Found here are 250,000 to 300,000 distinct CDR3 sequences, around 10% of them singletons; the top ten hold 23%. V gave up 2 bases and J gave up 2 bases, with 16 bases separating them. The CDR3 loop spans 17 amino acids. The germline V gene encodes CDR1 SGHVS and CDR2 FNYEAQ. Study-level results: Surviving recipient T cells and intrathymic progenitors accounted for some patients' high TCRbeta diversity at day 60. Several hundred expanded graft clones reportedly were the source of alpha-beta T cells about two months after transplant. Newly produced T cells mostly accounted for T-cell counts and diversity one year post-transplant.

This clonotype was obtained from a male patient under 10 years old who had a stem cell transplant for chronic granulomatous disease, so the T cells may come from the graft donor. Sample: peripheral blood, taken 180 days after TCRalphabeta/CD19-depleted stem cell transplant. The chain combines TRBV7-6 with TRBJ1-3; D is possibly TRBD1 (6 bases). The DNA for the CDR3 is TGTGCCAGCAGCTTAACGAGCAACAGGGAAACTGGAAACACCATATATTTT. Its translation is CASSLTSNRETGNTIYF.